The 3 T cell receptor beta chains below were found in one sample sequenced in a study of spatial heterogeneity in lung cancer. Time point specified: sample taken at primary tumor resection. Whole RNA, which was extracted from tumor, nontumor lung tissue or frozen PBMC, was sequenced without any cell sorting. MiXCR, applied by TCRdb to the 5' RACE reads, yields one record per CDR3 protein. The profile covers approximately 14,000 distinct CDR3 sequences, with approximately 10% appearing a single time and under 40% taken by the ten largest. Sequenced material: PBMCs, taken at surgery. These receptors were taken from a female donor with early-stage non-small cell lung cancer.

This clonotype counts as medium-sized (0.01 to 0.1%). The chain uses TRBV7-2 and TRBJ2-5; D is perhaps TRBD2 (6 bases). CDR1 is SGHTA, CDR2 FQGNSA, per germline. V gave up 2 bases and J gave up 2 bases, with 15 bases separating them. CDR3 size: 16 residues. The CDR3 here is CASSLWPAGTQETQYF. The CDR3 region has the DNA TGTGCCAGCAGCTTATGGCCGGCCGGGACTCAAGAGACCCAGTACTTC.

This clonotype has just a few counts. V and J are TRBV28 and TRBJ2-5; 8 bases are a match to TRBD1. Unmatched junction bases numbered 6, after V lost 5 bases and J lost 4 bases. This CDR3 has 14 amino acids. Germline CDR1 and CDR2: MDHEN and SYDVKM. The CDR3 nucleotides read TGTGCCAGCAGTACCCCAGGGGGCAGAGAGACCCAGTACTTC. It translates to CASSTPGGRETQYF.

The chain links TRBV12-3 or TRBV12-4 to TRBJ1-1, with 8 bases matching TRBD1. This CDR3 spans 13 amino acids. Trimming removed 5 bases from V and 3 bases from J; junction bases left unmatched: 2. As DNA, the CDR3 is TGTGCCAGCAGTACGGACAGGGACACTGAAGCTTTCTTT. Its translation: CASSTDRDTEAFF.